This TCR beta chain was captured in a study of low-dose radiotherapy and immunotherapy resistance in tumors. TRAV- and TRBV-specific primers primed first-strand cDNA, covering alpha and beta chains. The TCRs were subjected to amplification over around 19 PCR cycles employing a constant-region primer in conjunction with a V-primer adapter. TCRdb ran MiXCR on the reads and lists one entry per CDR3 protein. The sample lists under 95,000 distinct CDR3 sequences, 18% occurring once. Stated time point: before trial treatment. Trimming left V 4 bases short and J 6 bases short, with 20 bases between. This CDR3 has 16 amino acids. Germline-derived CDR1 and CDR2 are SGHRS and YFSETQ. This clonotype came up many times.

Sequencing was performed on PBMCs, taken before treatment. This TCR was recovered from a male donor with prostate cancer. The chain combines TRBV5-1 with TRBJ2-1; either TRBD1 or TRBD2 may fit D (5 bases each). For the CDR3, the DNA is TGCGCCAGCAGCCACCATGGCGGACTCCAGGGCAATGAGCAGTTCTTC. Translating it yields CASSHHGGLQGNEQFF. Drawing the rest from reference TRBV5-1 and TRBJ2-1, the complete variable domain is KAGVTQTPRYLIKTRGQQVTLSCSPISGHRSVSWYQQTPGQGLQFLFEYFSETQRNKGNFPGRFSGRQFSNSRSEMNVSTLELGDSALYLCASSHHGGLQGNEQFFGPGTRLTVL.